The clone carrying this T cell receptor beta chain was detected only a few times. The data were taken from a study of identical twins. The CDR3 contains 13 residues. V lost 7 bases to trimming and J lost 8 bases; unmatched junction nucleotides: 10. Using its own MiXCR run on the 5' RACE reads, TCRdb lists one record per CDR3 protein. The sample yields 400,000 to 600,000 distinct CDR3 sequences, about 20% seen once. The donor group consisted entirely of healthy Caucasians. Separately, the same data were catalogued under a study of yellow fever vaccine responses in identical twins.

The sequence came from a woman younger than 30 in good health. V gene TRBV12-3 or TRBV12-4 combines with J gene TRBJ1-2; 7 bases align to TRBD1. Input material: CD4+ T cells sorted from blood. CDR3 DNA sequence: TGTGCCAGCAATACACAGGGGCGCGGAGGCTACACCTTC. It yields the protein CASNTQGRGGYTF.